These T cell receptor beta chains were read from a single sample in a study of beta chain features in type 1 diabetes. Generated by immunoSEQ multiplex PCR, the TCRdb table keeps only in-frame clones and is missing some. The sample comprises about half a million clones, over 25% of which are singletons, and roughly 0.066% rests with the top ten. The sequenced sample consisted of naive CD4+ T cells from blood. The source of these receptors is a man between 18 and 29 years old in good health. Each CDR3 is given with its conserved first and last residue. A D gene is named only where the DNA matches it firmly. Expanded clones get a size class; other rows say once, few or many, or leave the size out.

J: TRBJ2-1
V: TRBV15
D: NA
size: NA
DNA: TGTGCCACCAGCATTGGACCCGACAATGAGCAGTTCTTC
CDR3: CATSIGPDNEQFF

J: TRBJ2-5
V: TRBV4-2
D: NA
size: NA
DNA: TGTGCCAGCAGCCAAGGACGGACCAGTCTGGAGACCCAGTACTTC
CDR3: CASSQGRTSLETQYF

J: TRBJ1-5
V: TRBV7-9
D: NA
size: few
DNA: TGTGCCAGCAGCTTAGTAAGGGATCAGCCCCAGCATTTT
CDR3: CASSLVRDQPQHF

J: TRBJ1-5
V: TRBV30
D: NA
size: few
DNA: TGTGCCTGGAGCGCCGCCAGGGGAAATCAGCCCCAGCATTTT
CDR3: CAWSAARGNQPQHF

J: TRBJ2-1
V: TRBV11-3
D: NA
size: few
DNA: TGTGCCAGCAGCTTAGAAGGATATGAGCAGTTCTTC
CDR3: CASSLEGYEQFF

J: TRBJ2-3
V: TRBV10-3
D: NA
size: NA
DNA: TGTGCCATCAGTGAGTTAGGGGCAGATACGCAGTATTTT
CDR3: CAISELGADTQYF

J: TRBJ1-5
V: TRBV7-2
D: NA
size: few
DNA: TGTGCCAGCAGCTTACTGGGGACGGCCCAGCATTTT
CDR3: CASSLLGTAQHF

J: TRBJ2-1
V: TRBV30
D: TRBD2
size: NA
DNA: TGTGCCTGGAGGGTAGCGGGAGCCTCTCATGAGCAGTTCTTC
CDR3: CAWRVAGASHEQFF

J: TRBJ1-1
V: TRBV14
D: NA
size: NA
DNA: TGTGCCAGCAGCCGAAGCTTCGGGGGAAACACTGAAGCTTTCTTT
CDR3: CASSRSFGGNTEAFF

J: TRBJ2-5
V: TRBV9
D: NA
size: NA
DNA: TGTGCCAGCAGCGTGGGTACTCAGCGCGTGACCCAGTACTTC
CDR3: CASSVGTQRVTQYF

J: TRBJ1-4
V: TRBV13
D: NA
size: NA
DNA: TGTGCCAGCAGCGCCGGCAGAGGTGAAAAACTGTTTTTT
CDR3: CASSAGRGEKLFF

J: TRBJ2-5
V: TRBV2
D: NA
size: NA
DNA: TGTGCCAGCAGCGAAGGGGAGTACCAAGAGACCCAGTACTTC
CDR3: CASSEGEYQETQYF

J: TRBJ2-3
V: TRBV30
D: NA
size: NA
DNA: TGTGCCTGGAGTGTCCTGGAAAGAAGCACAGATACGCAGTATTTT
CDR3: CAWSVLERSTDTQYF

J: TRBJ2-5
V: TRBV7-9
D: TRBD2
size: few
DNA: TGTGCCAGCAGCCCTGGGACTAGCGGGAGGGGAGAGACCCAGTACTTC
CDR3: CASSPGTSGRGETQYF

J: TRBJ2-7
V: TRBV30
D: NA
size: NA
DNA: TGTGCCTGGAGCAGACACGAATACTACGAGCAGTACTTC
CDR3: CAWSRHEYYEQYF

J: TRBJ1-5
V: TRBV30
D: TRBD1
size: NA
DNA: TGTGCCTGGAGTGGGACAGGGGGTATGCCCCAGCATTTT
CDR3: CAWSGTGGMPQHF

J: TRBJ2-5
V: TRBV29-1
D: TRBD1
size: few
DNA: TGCAGCGTTGTGTCTGGACAGGGGGACCAAGAGACCCAGTACTTC
CDR3: CSVVSGQGDQETQYF

J: TRBJ1-2
V: TRBV29-1
D: NA
size: few
DNA: TGCAGCGTCACGGCCAGGGGTGGCTATGGCTACACCTTC
CDR3: CSVTARGGYGYTF

J: TRBJ1-1
V: TRBV18
D: NA
size: few
DNA: TGTGCCAGCTCACCGGGTTTTTGGGGTGAAGCTTTCTTT
CDR3: CASSPGFWGEAFF

J: TRBJ2-1
V: TRBV2
D: TRBD2
size: NA
DNA: TGTGCCAGCAAGCGGGAGTCCCACAATGAGCAGTTCTTC
CDR3: CASKRESHNEQFF

J: TRBJ2-1
V: TRBV15
D: NA
size: few
DNA: TGTGCCACCAGCAGAGGCGGAGGGGGGTACAATGAGCAGTTCTTC
CDR3: CATSRGGGGYNEQFF

J: TRBJ2-5
V: TRBV5-6
D: NA
size: few
DNA: TGTGCCAGCAGTGTAACGGGACAATTACAAGAGACCCAGTACTTC
CDR3: CASSVTGQLQETQYF

J: TRBJ2-3
V: TRBV4-3
D: NA
size: NA
DNA: TGCGCCAGCAGCCAAGTGGGTAGGGAGGCGCAGTATTTT
CDR3: CASSQVGREAQYF

J: TRBJ2-7
V: TRBV25-1
D: TRBD1
size: NA
DNA: TGTGCCAGCAGTGCCACAGGGGCCTACGAGCAGTACTTC
CDR3: CASSATGAYEQYF

J: TRBJ2-1
V: TRBV5-4
D: TRBD2
size: NA
DNA: TGTGCCAGCAGCTTGGTCGGGACTAGCGCGGGTGAGCAGTTCTTC
CDR3: CASSLVGTSAGEQFF

J: TRBJ2-1
V: TRBV30
D: TRBD1
size: few
DNA: TGTGCCTGGATGGACCTTGGGACAGGCAATGAGCAGTTCTTC
CDR3: CAWMDLGTGNEQFF

J: TRBJ1-2
V: TRBV15
D: TRBD1
size: NA
DNA: TGTGCCACCAGCTCTCGGACAGGTCGGGGCGATGGCTACACCTTC
CDR3: CATSSRTGRGDGYTF

J: TRBJ2-7
V: TRBV30
D: NA
size: NA
DNA: TGTGCCTGGAGACAGGGTAATACCTACGAGCAGTACTTC
CDR3: CAWRQGNTYEQYF

J: TRBJ2-1
V: TRBV2
D: TRBD1
size: NA
DNA: TGTGCCAGCAGTAGGACCCCCCCGGGACAGGGGGTTGGGAATGAGCAGTTCTTC
CDR3: CASSRTPPGQGVGNEQFF

J: TRBJ1-5
V: TRBV29-1
D: NA
size: few
DNA: TGCAGCGTTCCGCTTGACGGAAATCAGCCCCAGCATTTT
CDR3: CSVPLDGNQPQHF

J: TRBJ2-5
V: TRBV7-2
D: TRBD2
size: few
DNA: TGTGCCAGCAGCCTAGGCCTAGCGGGAGAGGGAGAGACCCAGTACTTC
CDR3: CASSLGLAGEGETQYF

J: TRBJ2-7
V: TRBV7-9
D: TRBD2
size: few
DNA: TGTGCCAGCAGCCAAGCGGGAGGAAGGTACGAGCAGTACTTC
CDR3: CASSQAGGRYEQYF

J: TRBJ2-7
V: TRBV29-1
D: TRBD2
size: few
DNA: TGCAGCGTTGAAATTCTACTAGCGGGACCCTACGAGCAGTACTTC
CDR3: CSVEILLAGPYEQYF

J: TRBJ2-3
V: TRBV29-1
D: TRBD1
size: NA
DNA: TGCAGCGTTAACCAGGGGGCAGATACGCAGTATTTT
CDR3: CSVNQGADTQYF

J: TRBJ2-5
V: TRBV25-1
D: TRBD2
size: NA
DNA: TGTGCCAGCAGTGAATATATTCGGGAGGGGCTCCGAGAGACCCAGTACTTC
CDR3: CASSEYIREGLRETQYF

J: TRBJ2-4
V: TRBV6-4
D: NA
size: NA
DNA: TGTGCCAGCATTCGGGACCGATTATTACCTCTGGCCAAAAACATTCAGTACTTC
CDR3: CASIRDRLLPLAKNIQYF

J: TRBJ2-1
V: TRBV11-3
D: TRBD1
size: NA
DNA: TGTGCCAGCAGCTTTAGGACAGGGGCATTCGATGAGCAGTTCTTC
CDR3: CASSFRTGAFDEQFF

J: TRBJ2-5
V: TRBV7-2
D: NA
size: few
DNA: TGTGCCAGCAGCTTTGGGCCAAGGACGGGTGAGACCCAGTACTTC
CDR3: CASSFGPRTGETQYF

J: TRBJ2-3
V: TRBV5-1
D: TRBD1
size: NA
DNA: TGCGCCAGCAGCCCGGGGACAGTCAGGACAGATACGCAGTATTTT
CDR3: CASSPGTVRTDTQYF

J: TRBJ2-3
V: TRBV29-1
D: NA
size: NA
DNA: TGCAGCGTTGATAGGGACACAAGCACAGATACGCAGTATTTT
CDR3: CSVDRDTSTDTQYF

J: TRBJ2-2
V: TRBV7-9
D: NA
size: NA
DNA: TGTGCCAGCAGTCCGGGCCTCCAGACCGGGGAGCTGTTTTTT
CDR3: CASSPGLQTGELFF

J: TRBJ2-3
V: TRBV9
D: TRBD2
size: NA
DNA: TGTGCCAGCAGCCTCAGACTAGCGGGAGGAGGGGATACGCAGTATTTT
CDR3: CASSLRLAGGGDTQYF

J: TRBJ2-5
V: TRBV5-1
D: TRBD1
size: once
DNA: TGCGCCAGCAGCTCTTACTGGACAGGGGCTGAAGAGACCCAGTACTTC
CDR3: CASSSYWTGAEETQYF

J: TRBJ2-3
V: TRBV7-9
D: TRBD2
size: NA
DNA: TGTGCCAGCAGCTTTCCTAGCGGGAGTTCAGATACGCAGTATTTT
CDR3: CASSFPSGSSDTQYF

J: TRBJ1-2
V: TRBV30
D: NA
size: few
DNA: TGTGCCTGGAGTGTAATGGGGTCGGGGTATGGCTACACCTTC
CDR3: CAWSVMGSGYGYTF

J: TRBJ2-2
V: TRBV6-1
D: NA
size: few
DNA: TGTGCCAGCACCCAGAACACCGGGGAGCTGTTTTTT
CDR3: CASTQNTGELFF

J: TRBJ2-1
V: TRBV6-5
D: NA
size: NA
DNA: TGTGCCAGCACTTCACGGCAGGGAAGGTCCAATGAGCAGTTCTTC
CDR3: CASTSRQGRSNEQFF

J: TRBJ2-7
V: TRBV19
D: NA
size: NA
DNA: TGTGCCAGTAGTGTGGGCTACGAGCAGTACTTC
CDR3: CASSVGYEQYF

J: TRBJ2-1
V: TRBV7-3
D: TRBD2
size: NA
DNA: TGTGCCAGCAGCTTACTAGCCCGGGGATTAGCGGGAAGATACAATGAGCAGTTCTTC
CDR3: CASSLLARGLAGRYNEQFF

J: TRBJ2-1
V: TRBV11-2
D: TRBD2
size: NA
DNA: TGTGCCAGCAGCTCACTAGCGGGGCCCTACAATGAGCAGTTCTTC
CDR3: CASSSLAGPYNEQFF

J: TRBJ1-4
V: TRBV30
D: NA
size: NA
DNA: TGTGCCTCGAGGGGGAATGAAAAACTGTTTTTT
CDR3: CASRGNEKLFF

J: TRBJ1-2
V: TRBV29-1
D: NA
size: NA
DNA: TGCAGCGTTGGAGGGACCACCTATGGCTACACCTTC
CDR3: CSVGGTTYGYTF

J: TRBJ1-1
V: TRBV4-3
D: TRBD1
size: few
DNA: TGCGCCAGCAGCCAAGAGCTGGACAGGGGGATGGCTTTCTTT
CDR3: CASSQELDRGMAFF

J: TRBJ2-1
V: TRBV29-1
D: NA
size: NA
DNA: TGCACGGCGGGCTACAATGAGCAGTTCTTC
CDR3: CTAGYNEQFF

J: TRBJ2-1
V: TRBV9
D: NA
size: NA
DNA: TGTGCCAGCAGCCCGTGGAGGGGGGATGAGCAGTTCTTC
CDR3: CASSPWRGDEQFF

J: TRBJ1-1
V: TRBV30
D: NA
size: NA
DNA: TGTGCCTGGAGTCAAGGGTCGGGGCGAGCTTTCTTT
CDR3: CAWSQGSGRAFF

J: TRBJ2-7
V: TRBV6-5
D: TRBD2
size: few
DNA: TGTGCCAGCAGTGGACTAGGCCGCGAGCAGTACTTC
CDR3: CASSGLGREQYF

J: TRBJ2-1
V: TRBV10-2
D: NA
size: few
DNA: TGCGCCAGCAGGAAGGGGACACCGAACGGTGAGCAGTTCTTC
CDR3: CASRKGTPNGEQFF